This T cell receptor (beta chain) is from a study of blood T cell repertoires in COVID-19. Overall study context: Acute and convalescent COVID-19 samples came from the United States, Italy and Spain. In each case, the material was cDNA or gDNA derived from T cells, B-cell-depleted T cells, or PBMCs.

The germline gives CDR1 SGHDT, CDR2 YYEEEE. The V end lost 4 bases, the J end lost 7 bases, and 14 bases lay between the germline ends. The CDR3 covers 13 residues. As processed by the authors: Amplification from reference gene primers served as the basis for estimated nucleated cell counts. Assay used: immunoSEQ multiplex PCR; TCRdb lists only in-frame clones, some missing. V and J calls plus clone size are reproduced from that table; the DNA served to infer D and trimming. The repertoire includes about 200,000 clones, approximately 87% of them detected once, and 2% to 2.5% sits in the top ten. The source is a woman aged 50 to 60 with acute or convalescent COVID-19. The chain combines TRBV5-6 with TRBJ1-1; the D is unclear. The sequencing input was peripheral blood. CDR3 nucleotide sequence: TGTGCCAGCAGCGTATGGAGTAGGATTGAAGCTTTCTTT. Encoded protein: CASSVWSRIEAFF.